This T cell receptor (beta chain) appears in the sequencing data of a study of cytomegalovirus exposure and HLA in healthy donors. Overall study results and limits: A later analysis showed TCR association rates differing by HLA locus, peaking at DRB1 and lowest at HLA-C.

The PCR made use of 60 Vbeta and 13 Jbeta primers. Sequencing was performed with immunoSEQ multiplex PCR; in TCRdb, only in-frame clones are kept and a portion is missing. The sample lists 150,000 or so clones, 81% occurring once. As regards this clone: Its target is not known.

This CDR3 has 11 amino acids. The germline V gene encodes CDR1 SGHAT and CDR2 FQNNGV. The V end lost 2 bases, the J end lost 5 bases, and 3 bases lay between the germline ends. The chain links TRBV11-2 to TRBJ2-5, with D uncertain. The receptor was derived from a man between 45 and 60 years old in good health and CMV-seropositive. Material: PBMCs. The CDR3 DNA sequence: TGTGCCAGCAGCTTACTGGAGACCCAGTACTTC. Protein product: CASSLLETQYF.